One TCR beta chain is described in this entry. Its antigen is currently unknown. This sample is drawn from a study of blood T cells in healthy people across ages. For the second PCR, which ran for 7 to 11 cycles, a sample-barcoded 5' primer and a J-beta primer mix were used. One entry per CDR3 protein results from TCRdb running MiXCR on the 5' RACE reads. The sample holds about 1.5 million distinct CDR3 sequences, roughly 43% seen once. Total RNA, at least 6 micrograms per sample, came from PBMCs. Overall study results and limits: Relative to aged donors, long-lived donors carried more naive CD4+ cells and displayed higher diversity.

The source is a woman between 18 and 29 years old in good health. The sample was blood.

The CDR3 protein is CASSQDPKQVYTDTQYF. CDR3 DNA sequence: TGCGCCAGCAGCCAAGATCCCAAGCAGGTATACACAGATACGCAGTATTTT. This rearrangement joins TRBV4-3 to TRBJ2-3, with D uncertain. Germline assignment: CDR1 LGHNA and CDR2 YSLEER. V was shortened by 0 bases and J by 2 bases, with 15 bases between the two germline ends. CDR3 length: 17 residues.